This passage covers 13 T cell receptor beta chains from one sample sequenced in a study of OX40 agonist ivuxolimab in advanced cancers. Sequencing was performed with immunoSEQ multiplex PCR; in TCRdb, only in-frame clones are kept and a portion is missing. This sample has 25,000 to 30,000 clones, with roughly 77% found just once. The sequencing here drew on CD4+ or CD8+ T cells sorted from blood, taken in a trial of the OX40 agonist ivuxolimab. All receptors come from an adult with an advanced solid tumor such as melanoma, head and neck, liver or kidney cancer.

This clone has only a few counts. The genes are TRBV14 and TRBJ1-2; maybe TRBD1 (5 bases). Germline V lookup: CDR1 SGHDN, CDR2 FVKESK. The V end was cut by 2 bases, the J end by 4 bases, with 8 bases between. The CDR3 has 13 residues. The DNA for the CDR3 is TGTGCCAGCAGCCAACGGGGGGGCTATGGCTACACCTTC. It encodes CASSQRGGYGYTF.

The chain joins TRBV7-8 to TRBJ1-1; D may be TRBD1 (5 bases). CDR1 is SGHVS and CDR2 is FQNEAQ in the germline V gene. The V end was cut by 5 bases, the J end by 1 base, with 8 bases between. The CDR3 is 13 residues long. The CDR3 DNA follows: TGTGCCAGCAGCCCTCAGGGGAACACTGAAGCTTTCTTT. Its protein is CASSPQGNTEAFF.

The chain carries TRBV2 and TRBJ2-7; no firm D call. Per germline, CDR1 SNHLY and CDR2 FYNNEI. The CDR3 covers 12 residues. V lost 5 bases, J lost 1 base, and 6 bases lay in between. The CDR3 DNA reads as TGTGCCAGCAGTACAACTTCCTACGAGCAGTACTTC. Translated: CASSTTSYEQYF.

This clone has a handful of counts. The limits of the CDR3 on the DNA are not certain, so only TCRdb's listed CDR3 is given. The rearrangement joins TRBV12-5 to TRBJ1-5. CDR1 LGHNT and CDR2 FRNRAP come from the germline V gene. The CDR3 comprises 16 residues, both ends counted. This CDR3 is CASGLIWRGKDQPQHF.

The chain uses TRBV5-1 and TRBJ1-5, with no clear D. V lost 0 bases, J lost 7 bases, and 11 bases lay in between. The V gene's germline CDR1 is SGHRS and CDR2 YFSETQ. The CDR3 is made up of 14 amino acids. DNA for the CDR3: TGCGCCAGCAGCTTGGACGGTTCGGGGCAGCCCCAGCATTTT. Translation: CASSLDGSGQPQHF. Using reference TRBV5-1 and TRBJ1-5 for the parts outside the CDR3, the full variable domain is KAGVTQTPRYLIKTRGQQVTLSCSPISGHRSVSWYQQTPGQGLQFLFEYFSETQRNKGNFPGRFSGRQFSNSRSEMNVSTLELGDSALYLCASSLDGSGQPQHFGDGTRLSIL.

J is TRBJ1-2 and V is TRBV19, with D possibly being TRBD1 (5 bases). The CDR3 has 14 amino acids. The V gene's germline CDR1 is LNHDA and CDR2 SQIVND (reference sequence). V was clipped by 0 bases and J by 8 bases, with 13 bases between them. CDR3 loop: CASSIDRVGVGYTF. CDR3 coding DNA: TGTGCCAGTAGTATAGATCGTGTGGGGGTCGGCTACACCTTC.

The V call is TRBV23-1, the J call TRBJ2-7; 7 positions match TRBD2. TRBV23-1 is an open reading frame, and its role is uncertain. This CDR3 spans 15 amino acids. The junction had 9 bases not matched to a gene; V was cut back by 2 bases and J by 5 bases. The CDR3 bases are TGCGCCAGCAGTCAAGGACTAGAGTTTGCCCACGAGCAGTACTTC. This sequence encodes CASSQGLEFAHEQYF.

J is TRBJ2-7 and V is TRBV29-1; the D is unclear. The CDR3 sequence is 13 residues long. V lost 3 bases and J 4 bases, leaving 13 bases between the germline ends. CDR1 is SQVTM, CDR2 ANQGSEA, per germline. The CDR3 protein is CSVEPGAGYEQYF. CDR3 coding DNA: TGCAGCGTTGAGCCAGGAGCTGGGTACGAGCAGTACTTC.

The chain uses TRBV4-2 and TRBJ2-1, with D possibly being TRBD2 (6 bases). This CDR3 is 14 amino acids long. Germline loops: CDR1 LGHNA, CDR2 YNFKEQ. The germline V and J ends were trimmed by 0 bases and 9 bases, with 12 bases remaining between them. CDR3 coding DNA: TGTGCCAGCAGCCAAGAGCTCTCGGGAGTTGAGCAGTTCTTC. Its protein is CASSQELSGVEQFF.

The genes are TRBV19 and TRBJ1-4, with TRBD1 matching 7 bases. The CDR3 runs to 15 residues. Germline trimming cut 5 bases from V and 7 bases from J; bases unmatched to any gene: 10. Per the germline V gene, CDR1 is LNHDA and CDR2 is SQIVND (reference sequence). CDR3 in amino acids: CASSANRGFGEKLFF. The CDR3 DNA reads as TGTGCCAGTAGTGCAAACAGGGGTTTTGGTGAAAAACTGTTTTTT.

CDR3 bases: TGTGCCAGCAGCCCCTCCTTCTATAGCAATCAGCCCCAGCATTTT. This encodes CASSPSFYSNQPQHF. The rearrangement joins TRBV4-2 to TRBJ1-5; D remains ambiguous. CDR1 and CDR2 (germline): LGHNA, YNFKEQ. Between the trimmed V and J ends, which lost 4 bases and 0 bases, there was a span of 10 bases. This CDR3 is 15 amino acids long.

This clone has just a few counts. V and J are TRBV9 and TRBJ2-7; TRBD1 aligns across 9 bases. The V segment lost 4 bases and the J segment 1 base; nucleotides outside the gene matches: 9. This CDR3 comprises 16 residues. The germline gives CDR1 SGDLS, CDR2 YYNGEE. The CDR3 loop is CASSPPRGTGSYEQYF. CDR3 nucleotides: TGTGCCAGCAGCCCCCCCCGCGGGACAGGGTCCTACGAGCAGTACTTC.

This chain uses TRBV28 with TRBJ2-4, with 7 bases identical to TRBD1. The CDR3 runs 15 residues. The trim removed 6 bases at V and 4 bases at J, leaving 9 bases unmatched. The germline CDR1 and CDR2 sequences are MDHEN and SYDVKM. CDR3 amino acids: CASRREGQTKNIQYF. The CDR3 DNA sequence: TGTGCCAGCAGACGAGAGGGACAGACTAAAAACATTCAGTACTTC.